Given below is one TCR beta chain in context. Its antigen is not known. The protocol was immunoSEQ multiplex PCR, while the TCRdb copy is restricted to in-frame clones and leaves out a portion. In the table there are roughly 40,000 clones, approximately 67% of which are singletons. This specimen belongs to a study of cytotoxic CD8 clonotypes in ibrutinib-treated CLL. Across the whole study: IGHV unmutated roughly 18; relapsed/refractory around twelve; treatment-naive about 14. General observations from the study: Upon ibrutinib response clonality rose, and upon progression it fell back toward baseline. Clonality correlated strongly with circulating CD8+ T cells and exceeded age-matched healthy donors at baseline.

Germline lookup yields CDR1 SEHNR and CDR2 FQNEAQ (reference sequence). The CDR3 consists of 12 residues. V shed 5 bases and J 7 bases; nucleotides not matched to a gene: 3. About 2 micrograms of genomic DNA, which was extracted from cryopreserved PBMCs, served as the material used for the TCR beta libraries. The sample here was PBMCs, taken at disease progression, from a patient treated with ibrutinib. This TCR came from a human donor with chronic lymphocytic leukemia. The chain employs TRBV7-9 and TRBJ1-1; 8 bases map to TRBD1. CDR3 nucleotide sequence: TGTGCCAGCAGCGTGACAGGGGTTGAAGCTTTCTTT. It encodes CASSVTGVEAFF.